This T cell receptor (beta chain) was profiled in a study of spatial heterogeneity in lung cancer. The study's findings and limits: Counts of expanded alpha and beta TCRs within tumors tracked the tumor nonsynonymous mutation count.

TCRdb redid the calling of the 5' RACE reads with MiXCR, one entry per CDR3 protein. Among under 15,000 distinct CDR3 sequences listed, 5% to 6% were seen once. CDR1 and CDR2 from the germline V gene are SGHKS and YYEKEE (reference sequence). V lost 3 bases, J lost 2 bases, and 15 bases lay in between. The CDR3 contains 16 residues. Time point indicated: sample taken at primary tumor resection. Ten or more counts support this clonotype. What it recognizes is unknown. The starting material was lung tumor tissue, obtained at surgery. This TCR was sampled from a female donor with early-stage non-small cell lung cancer. The chain has TRBV5-5 and TRBJ1-5; possibly TRBD1 for D (5 bases). The CDR3 loop is CASSWGISGGNQPQHF. The CDR3 DNA sequence: TGTGCCAGCAGCTGGGGGATAAGTGGAGGCAATCAGCCCCAGCATTTT.